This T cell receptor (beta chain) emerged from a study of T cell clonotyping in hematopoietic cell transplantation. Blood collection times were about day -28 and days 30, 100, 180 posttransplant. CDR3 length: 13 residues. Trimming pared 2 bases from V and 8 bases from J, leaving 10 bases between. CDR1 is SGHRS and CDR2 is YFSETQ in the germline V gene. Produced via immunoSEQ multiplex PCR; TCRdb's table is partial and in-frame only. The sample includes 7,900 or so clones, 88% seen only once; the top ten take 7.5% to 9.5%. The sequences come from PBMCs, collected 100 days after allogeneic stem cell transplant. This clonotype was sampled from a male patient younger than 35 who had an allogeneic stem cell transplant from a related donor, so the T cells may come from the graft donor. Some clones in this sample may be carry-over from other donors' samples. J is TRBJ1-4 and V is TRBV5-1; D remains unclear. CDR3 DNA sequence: TGCGCCAGCAGCTTCACCGGAGGCGAAAAACTGTTTTTT. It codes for CASSFTGGEKLFF. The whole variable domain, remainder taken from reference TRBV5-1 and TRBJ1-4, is KAGVTQTPRYLIKTRGQQVTLSCSPISGHRSVSWYQQTPGQGLQFLFEYFSETQRNKGNFPGRFSGRQFSNSRSEMNVSTLELGDSALYLCASSFTGGEKLFFGSGTQLSVL.